Sequencing of this T cell receptor (beta chain) was carried out in a study of blood T cell repertoires in COVID-19. Study information: Researchers got acute and convalescent COVID-19 samples from the United States, Italy and Spain. T cells, B-cell-depleted T cells, or PBMCs provided the cDNA or gDNA that served as material.

This clone was seen only once. V was shortened by 5 bases and J by 1 base, with 11 bases between the two germline ends. This CDR3 is built from 14 residues. The germline V gene encodes CDR1 SGHTA and CDR2 FQGNSA. Produced via immunoSEQ multiplex PCR; TCRdb's table is partial and in-frame only. The table lists fewer than 350,000 clones, roughly 93% of them singletons. The rearrangement joins TRBV7-2 to TRBJ2-5; tentatively, D is TRBD2 (6 bases). The TCR originated in a middle-aged woman with acute COVID-19. Material for sequencing was PBMCs or T cells enriched from blood (not recorded which). CDR3 sequence (DNA): TGTGCCAGCAGCATGAGGAGGGTCCAAGAGACCCAGTACTTC. It specifies CASSMRRVQETQYF.